This T cell receptor beta chain is from a study of CXCR3-negative and CXCR3-positive naive CD8 T cells. Researchers prepared the TRB cDNA libraries using 5' RACE with UMI labels. TCRdb re-analyzed the 5' RACE reads; it lists each CDR3 protein once, without DNA. The sample features 40,000 to 45,000 distinct CDR3 sequences, with approximately 8% in its top ten. Overall study results and limits: Similarly elevated diversity marked both naive subsets, with memory CD8+ cells showing far lower diversity. CXCR3 expression partially decreased after cryopreservation; most assays used fresh PBMCs.

Worth noting for this clonotype: The antigen remains undetermined.

CDR3 length equals 13 residues. Germline CDR1 MNHEY, CDR2 SMNVEV (reference sequence). This TCR derives from a human donor in good health. Some clones in this sample may be carry-over from other donors' samples. Sample: memory CD8+ T cells from blood. V and J are TRBV27 and TRBJ2-1; no DNA is available, so the TRBD2 call from TCRdb remains unchecked. The CDR3: CASSRLACNEQFF.